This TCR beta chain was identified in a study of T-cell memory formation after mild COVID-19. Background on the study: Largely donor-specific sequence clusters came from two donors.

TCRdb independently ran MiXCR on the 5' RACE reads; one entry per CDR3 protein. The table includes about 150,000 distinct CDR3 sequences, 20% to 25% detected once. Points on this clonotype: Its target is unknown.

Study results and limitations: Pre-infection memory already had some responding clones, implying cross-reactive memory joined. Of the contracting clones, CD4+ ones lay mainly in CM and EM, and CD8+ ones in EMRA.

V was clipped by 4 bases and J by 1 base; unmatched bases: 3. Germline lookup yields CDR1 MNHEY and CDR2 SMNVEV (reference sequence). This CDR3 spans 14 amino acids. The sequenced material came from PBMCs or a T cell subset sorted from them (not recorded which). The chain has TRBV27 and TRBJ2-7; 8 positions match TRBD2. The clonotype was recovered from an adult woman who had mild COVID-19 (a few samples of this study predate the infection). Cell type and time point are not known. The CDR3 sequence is CASSSRLASYEQYF. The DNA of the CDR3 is TGTGCCAGCAGTTCGCGACTAGCGTCCTACGAGCAGTACTTC.